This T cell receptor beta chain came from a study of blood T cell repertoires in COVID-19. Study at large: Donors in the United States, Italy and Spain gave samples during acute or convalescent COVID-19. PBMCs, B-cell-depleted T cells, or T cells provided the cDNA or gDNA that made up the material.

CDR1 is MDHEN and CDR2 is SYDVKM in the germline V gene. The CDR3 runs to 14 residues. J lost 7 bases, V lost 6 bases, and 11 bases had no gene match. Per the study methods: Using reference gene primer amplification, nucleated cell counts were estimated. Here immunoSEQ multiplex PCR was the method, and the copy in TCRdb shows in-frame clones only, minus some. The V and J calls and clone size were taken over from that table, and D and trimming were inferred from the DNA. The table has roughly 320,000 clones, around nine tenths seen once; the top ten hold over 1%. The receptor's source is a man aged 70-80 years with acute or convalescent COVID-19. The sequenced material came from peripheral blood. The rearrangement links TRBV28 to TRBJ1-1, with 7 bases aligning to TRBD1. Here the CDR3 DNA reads TGTGCCAGCAGGCCGGGACAGTTACCATTTGAAGCTTTCTTT. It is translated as CASRPGQLPFEAFF.